These 14 T cell receptor beta chains were all obtained from the same sample, sequenced in a study of cytomegalovirus exposure and HLA in healthy donors. Primers for the PCR totalled 60 Vbeta and 13 Jbeta. Data came from immunoSEQ multiplex PCR; TCRdb stores just in-frame clones and leaves some out. The listing records around 100,000 clones. Source material: PBMCs. The receptors originated from a man under 40 in good health and CMV-seronegative.

This chain uses TRBV11-2 with TRBJ1-1; 9 bases align to TRBD1. Per germline, CDR1 SGHAT and CDR2 FQNNGV. This CDR3 is built from 13 residues. Trimming removed 3 bases from V and 4 bases from J; junction bases left unmatched: 0. The CDR3 DNA reads TGTGCCAGCAGCTTGACAGGGGGCACTGAAGCTTTCTTT. This translates into CASSLTGGTEAFF.

The V call is TRBV6-5, the J call TRBJ1-4; 10 bases fit TRBD1. Looked up from germline, CDR1 is MNHEY and CDR2 is SVGAGI. This CDR3 has 16 residues. The trim removed 0 bases at V and 8 bases at J, leaving 6 bases unmatched. Here the CDR3 reads CASSYSWGQGREKLFF. In DNA form, the CDR3 reads TGTGCCAGCAGTTACTCTTGGGGACAGGGGCGGGAAAAACTGTTTTTT.

This chain connects TRBV5-1 to TRBJ2-3; 7 nucleotides match TRBD2. Germline V CDR1 and CDR2: SGHRS, YFSETQ. The J segment lost 2 bases and the V segment lost 6 bases, leaving 6 bases of the junction unmatched. The length of the CDR3 is 14 residues. CDR3 protein: CASKLLAATDTQYF. CDR3 sequence (DNA): TGCGCCAGCAAACTTCTAGCGGCCACAGATACGCAGTATTTT. The variable domain in full, with the rest retrieved from reference TRBV5-1 and TRBJ2-3, is KAGVTQTPRYLIKTRGQQVTLSCSPISGHRSVSWYQQTPGQGLQFLFEYFSETQRNKGNFPGRFSGRQFSNSRSEMNVSTLELGDSALYLCASKLLAATDTQYFGPGTRLTVL.

CDR3 sequence: CAWSGTDYNEQFF. The CDR3 bases are TGTGCCTGGAGTGGGACAGACTACAATGAGCAGTTCTTC. This chain uses TRBV30 with TRBJ2-1, with a possible D match to TRBD1 (6 bases). V lost 1 base, J lost 3 bases, and 7 bases lay in between. CDR1 is GTSNPN, CDR2 SVGIG, per germline (reference sequence). This CDR3 has 13 amino acids.

The chain links TRBV5-1 to TRBJ2-3; 7 bases line up with TRBD1. The CDR3 is made up of 18 amino acids. The J segment lost 0 bases and the V segment lost 3 bases, leaving 13 bases of the junction unmatched. Germline V gene sequence: CDR1 SGHRS, CDR2 YFSETQ. The CDR3 here is CASSSTQLGTASTDTQYF. DNA of the CDR3: TGCGCCAGCAGCTCAACGCAACTCGGGACAGCTAGCACAGATACGCAGTATTTT.

This rearrangement joins TRBV15 to TRBJ1-2, with D possibly matching TRBD1 (5 bases). Per the germline V gene, CDR1 is LNHNV and CDR2 is YYDKDF (reference sequence). Trimming removed 3 bases from V and 7 bases from J, with 9 bases in between. The CDR3 totals 12 residues. DNA for the CDR3: TGTGCCACCAGCAGGTGGGGGGGTGGCTACACCTTC. It specifies CATSRWGGGYTF.

V is TRBV6-6 and J is TRBJ2-3; D is undetermined. Germline values: CDR1 MNHNY, CDR2 SVGAGI (reference sequence). Trimming left V 5 bases short and J 5 bases short, with 8 bases between. There are 12 residues in the CDR3. The CDR3 protein is CASSRVRDTQYF. CDR3 bases: TGTGCCAGCAGTCGAGTAAGAGATACGCAGTATTTT.

The chain has TRBV4-3 and TRBJ2-3; TRBD2 agrees at 12 bases. Germline CDR1 reads LGHNA; CDR2 reads YSLEER. The CDR3 runs to 17 residues. Trimming removed 0 bases from V and 3 bases from J; junction bases left unmatched: 4. This chain's CDR3 is CASSQDTTSGGTDTQYF. CDR3 DNA sequence: TGCGCCAGCAGCCAAGATACCACTAGCGGGGGGACAGATACGCAGTATTTT.

The chain combines TRBV27 with TRBJ2-1; 7 nucleotides align to TRBD1. The CDR3 spans 15 residues. J lost 6 bases, V lost 2 bases, and 7 bases had no gene match. Germline V lookup: CDR1 MNHEY, CDR2 SMNVEV (reference sequence). The CDR3 loop is CASSLLAGGVNEQFF. The CDR3 DNA reads as TGTGCCAGCAGTTTACTGGCAGGGGGAGTCAATGAGCAGTTCTTC.

This chain joins TRBV2 and TRBJ1-2; D is unclear. The V and J ends lost 6 bases and 0 bases respectively, with 8 bases between them. The germline V gene has CDR1 SNHLY and CDR2 FYNNEI. This CDR3 has 13 amino acids. CDR3 bases: TGTGCCAGCAGACAGAAGCCTAACTATGGCTACACCTTC. This codes for CASRQKPNYGYTF.

This chain connects TRBV5-4 to TRBJ2-3; 12 nucleotides match TRBD1. This CDR3 has 16 residues. V was pared by 4 bases and J by 0 bases, with 3 bases of the junction left unmatched. CDR1 and CDR2 from the germline V gene are SGHNT and YYREEE (reference sequence). The CDR3 loop is CASSRGQGASTDTQYF. The CDR3 bases are TGTGCCAGCAGCCGGGGACAGGGGGCTAGCACAGATACGCAGTATTTT.

The chain joins TRBV30 to TRBJ2-1, with TRBD2 matching over 11 bases. Per germline, CDR1 GTSNPN and CDR2 SVGIG (reference sequence). The J segment lost 2 bases and the V segment lost 0 bases, leaving 9 bases of the junction unmatched. The CDR3 is made up of 18 amino acids. This CDR3 reads CAWSVQRSSGGAYNEQFF. CDR3 bases: TGTGCCTGGAGTGTACAGAGGAGTAGCGGGGGGGCCTACAATGAGCAGTTCTTC.

The CDR3 nucleotides are TGTGCCAGCAGATACGGGACAGGGGAGACCGGGGAGCTGTTTTTT. This gives the protein CASRYGTGETGELFF. The J gene is TRBJ2-2, the V gene TRBV9, with 10 bases that match TRBD1. This CDR3 has 15 amino acids. CDR1 and CDR2 (germline): SGDLS, YYNGEE. The junction had 6 bases not matched to a gene; V was cut back by 5 bases and J by 5 bases.

To note about this clone: This specimen includes other DNA sequences encoding the same CDR3. The J gene is TRBJ1-5, the V gene TRBV2, with 9 bases identical to TRBD1. The CDR3 length is 14 residues. Germline CDR1 is SNHLY and CDR2 is FYNNEI. The junction had 2 bases not matched to a gene; V was cut back by 4 bases and J by 4 bases. CDR3 nucleotides: TGTGCCAGCAGTGGGACAGGGGCAAATCAGCCCCAGCATTTT. Amino acid sequence: CASSGTGANQPQHF.